The entry that follows covers one T cell receptor (beta chain) sequence. The data were taken from a study of control samples from healthy donors and cancer patients. CDR3 length: 15 residues. V was pared by 4 bases and J by 4 bases, with 5 bases of the junction left unmatched. CDR1 is SGHDT, CDR2 YYEEEE, per germline. Clones were sequenced by immunoSEQ multiplex PCR, and TCRdb holds only the in-frame ones, with some missing. The top ten hold over 2% of the sample, which has around 90,000 clones, over 65% seen once. The clonotype was recovered from a woman between 40 and 50 years old in good health. The genes are TRBV5-6 and TRBJ1-1; 12 bases match TRBD1. The source material was blood. The CDR3 nucleotides read TGTGCCAGCAGCAGGGACAGGGGGCGAGGCACTGAAGCTTTCTTT. This sequence encodes CASSRDRGRGTEAFF.